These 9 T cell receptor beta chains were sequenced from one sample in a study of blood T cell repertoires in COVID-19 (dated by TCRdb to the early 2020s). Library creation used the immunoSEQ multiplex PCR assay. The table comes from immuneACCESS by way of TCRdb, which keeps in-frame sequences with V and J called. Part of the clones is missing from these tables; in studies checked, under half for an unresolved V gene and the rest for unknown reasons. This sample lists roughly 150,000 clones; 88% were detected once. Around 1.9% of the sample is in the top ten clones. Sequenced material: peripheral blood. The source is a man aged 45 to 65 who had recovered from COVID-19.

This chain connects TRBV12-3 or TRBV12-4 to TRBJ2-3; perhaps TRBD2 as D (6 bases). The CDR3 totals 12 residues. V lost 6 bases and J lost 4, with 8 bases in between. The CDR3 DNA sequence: TGTGCCAGCAGCCGGGGGTCAGATACGCAGTATTTT. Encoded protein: CASSRGSDTQYF.

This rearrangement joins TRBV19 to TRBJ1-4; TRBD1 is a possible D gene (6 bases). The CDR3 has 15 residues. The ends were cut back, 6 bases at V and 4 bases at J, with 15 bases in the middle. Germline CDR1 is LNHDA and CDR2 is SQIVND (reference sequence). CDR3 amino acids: CASRNGQTGNEKLFF. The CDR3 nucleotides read TGTGCCAGTAGGAACGGACAGACGGGTAATGAAAAACTGTTTTTT. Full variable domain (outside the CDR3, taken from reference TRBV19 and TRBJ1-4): DGGITQSPKYLFRKEGQNVTLSCEQNLNHDAMYWYRQDPGQGLRLIYYSQIVNDFQKGDIAEGYSVSREKKESFPLTVTSAQKNPTAFYLCASRNGQTGNEKLFFGSGTQLSVL.

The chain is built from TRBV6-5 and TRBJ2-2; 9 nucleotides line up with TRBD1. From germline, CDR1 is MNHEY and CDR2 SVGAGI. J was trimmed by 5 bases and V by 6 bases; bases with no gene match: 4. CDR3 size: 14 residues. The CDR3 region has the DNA TGTGCCAGCAGACCTGGACAGGGGACCGGGGAGCTGTTTTTT. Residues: CASRPGQGTGELFF.

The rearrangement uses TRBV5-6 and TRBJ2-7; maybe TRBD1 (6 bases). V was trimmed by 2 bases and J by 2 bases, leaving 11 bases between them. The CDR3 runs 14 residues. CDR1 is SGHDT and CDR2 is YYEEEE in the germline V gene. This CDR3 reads CASSLWPGAYEQYF. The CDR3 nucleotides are TGTGCCAGCAGCTTATGGCCAGGGGCCTACGAGCAGTACTTC.

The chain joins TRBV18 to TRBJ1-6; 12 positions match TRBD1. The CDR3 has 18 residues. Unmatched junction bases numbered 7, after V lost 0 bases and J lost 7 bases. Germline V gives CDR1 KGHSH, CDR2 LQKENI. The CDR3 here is CASSPPSRDRGPNSPLHF. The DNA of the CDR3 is TGTGCCAGCTCACCACCCAGCCGGGACAGGGGGCCCAATTCACCCCTCCACTTT.

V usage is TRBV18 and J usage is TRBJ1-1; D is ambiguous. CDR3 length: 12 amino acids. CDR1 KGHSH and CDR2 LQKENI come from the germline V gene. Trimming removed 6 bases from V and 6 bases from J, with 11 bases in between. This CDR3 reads CASSRETPEAFF. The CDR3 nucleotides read TGTGCCAGCTCTCGGGAGACTCCTGAAGCTTTCTTT.

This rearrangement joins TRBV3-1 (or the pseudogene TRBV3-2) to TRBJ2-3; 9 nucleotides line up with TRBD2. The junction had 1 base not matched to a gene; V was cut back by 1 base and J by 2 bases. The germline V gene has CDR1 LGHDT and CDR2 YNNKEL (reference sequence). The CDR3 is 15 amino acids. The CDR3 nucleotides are TGTGCCAGCAGCCAAGGACTAGCGGCCACAGATACGCAGTATTTT. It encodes CASSQGLAATDTQYF.

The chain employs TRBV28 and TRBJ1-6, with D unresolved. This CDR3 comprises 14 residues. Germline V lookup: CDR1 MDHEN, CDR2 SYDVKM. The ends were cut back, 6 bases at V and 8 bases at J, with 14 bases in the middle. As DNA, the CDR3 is TGTGCCAGCAGGGCCGGGTATACCGATTCACCCCTCCACTTT. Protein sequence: CASRAGYTDSPLHF. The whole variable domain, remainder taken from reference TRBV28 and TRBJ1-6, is DVKVTQSSRYLVKRTGEKVFLECVQDMDHENMFWYRQDPGLGLRLIYFSYDVKMKEKGDIPEGYSVSREKKERFSLILESASTNQTSMYLCASRAGYTDSPLHFGNGTRLTVT.

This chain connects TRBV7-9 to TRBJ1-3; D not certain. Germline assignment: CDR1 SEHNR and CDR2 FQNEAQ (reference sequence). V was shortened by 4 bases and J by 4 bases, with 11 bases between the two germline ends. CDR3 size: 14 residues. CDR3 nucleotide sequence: TGTGCCAGCAGCTCAGGAATGGCCGGAAACACCATATATTTT. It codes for CASSSGMAGNTIYF.